A selection of T cell receptor beta chains follows, all from one sample in a study of T cell responses to AZD1222 COVID-19 vaccine. Profiled with immunoSEQ multiplex PCR; TCRdb holds only in-frame clones, not every one. Found here are 120,000 to 150,000 clones, around 90% of them singletons; the top ten hold roughly 3.8%. The sample here was peripheral blood, taken 28 days after the second AZD1222 dose. These TCRs come from an adult who received the AZD1222 COVID-19 vaccine. Both conserved end residues are part of each CDR3. The order of the fields is J gene, D gene, V gene, clone size, CDR3 protein, CDR3 DNA. A D gene is named only where the DNA matches it firmly. Size tells how often a clone was seen (once, few, many) or the class of an expanded clone, and some rows leave it out.

j_call: TRBJ2-2; d_call: TRBD1; v_call: TRBV7-9; clone_size: -; cdr3_aa: CASSLMRTGENTGELFF; cdr3_nt: TGTGCCAGCAGCTTAATGAGGACAGGTGAAAACACCGGGGAGCTGTTTTTT
j_call: TRBJ2-5; d_call: -; v_call: TRBV24-1; clone_size: -; cdr3_aa: CATSEGDRRETQYF; cdr3_nt: TGTGCCACCAGTGAAGGGGACCGCCGGGAGACCCAGTACTTC
j_call: TRBJ2-1; d_call: TRBD2; v_call: TRBV30; clone_size: once; cdr3_aa: CAWSKGIGTSKGDEQFF; cdr3_nt: TGTGCCTGGAGTAAGGGTATCGGGACTAGCAAGGGGGATGAGCAGTTCTTC
j_call: TRBJ2-3; d_call: TRBD2; v_call: TRBV7-9; clone_size: -; cdr3_aa: CASSPEGLAVTDTQYF; cdr3_nt: TGTGCCAGCAGCCCAGAGGGACTAGCGGTCACAGATACGCAGTATTTT
j_call: TRBJ2-1; d_call: TRBD2; v_call: TRBV4-3; clone_size: few; cdr3_aa: CASSQGTSGSYNEQFF; cdr3_nt: TGCGCCAGCAGCCAAGGGACTAGCGGATCCTACAATGAGCAGTTCTTC
j_call: TRBJ1-1; d_call: -; v_call: TRBV11-2; clone_size: -; cdr3_aa: CASSLGWDAGAEAFF; cdr3_nt: TGTGCCAGCAGCTTAGGTTGGGACGCTGGGGCTGAAGCTTTCTTT
j_call: TRBJ1-2; d_call: TRBD1; v_call: TRBV27; clone_size: -; cdr3_aa: CASSRQGFGYTF; cdr3_nt: TGTGCCAGCAGTCGACAGGGTTTTGGCTACACCTTC
j_call: TRBJ2-7; d_call: -; v_call: TRBV30; clone_size: -; cdr3_aa: CAWSVLSGPLSSYEQYF; cdr3_nt: TGTGCCTGGAGTGTACTGAGCGGCCCGTTGTCCTCCTACGAGCAGTACTTC
j_call: TRBJ1-2; d_call: -; v_call: TRBV6-2/TRBV6-3; clone_size: -; cdr3_aa: CASSQGTNYGYTF; cdr3_nt: TGTGCCAGCAGCCAGGGGACTAACTATGGCTACACCTTC
j_call: TRBJ1-3; d_call: -; v_call: TRBV5-6; clone_size: -; cdr3_aa: CASSFHEAGNTIYF; cdr3_nt: TGTGCCAGCAGCTTTCACGAAGCTGGAAACACCATATATTTT
j_call: TRBJ1-5; d_call: -; v_call: TRBV19; clone_size: -; cdr3_aa: CASSIEDQPQHF; cdr3_nt: TGTGCCAGTAGTATAGAGGATCAGCCCCAGCATTTT
j_call: TRBJ2-7; d_call: -; v_call: TRBV10-3; clone_size: -; cdr3_aa: CAISDTDYEQYF; cdr3_nt: TGTGCCATCAGTGATACGGACTACGAGCAGTACTTC
j_call: TRBJ2-1; d_call: -; v_call: TRBV19; clone_size: once; cdr3_aa: CASSIGLARVNEQFF; cdr3_nt: TGTGCCAGTAGTATAGGACTTGCACGTGTCAATGAGCAGTTCTTC
j_call: TRBJ2-5; d_call: -; v_call: TRBV2; clone_size: once; cdr3_aa: CASSESSGVIETQYF; cdr3_nt: TGTGCCAGCAGTGAATCGTCTGGAGTAATAGAGACCCAGTACTTC
j_call: TRBJ1-5; d_call: -; v_call: TRBV2; clone_size: -; cdr3_aa: CASRRRVNQPQHF; cdr3_nt: TGTGCCAGCAGAAGACGGGTCAATCAGCCCCAGCATTTT
j_call: TRBJ2-2; d_call: -; v_call: TRBV19; clone_size: -; cdr3_aa: CASSMEVGVTGELFF; cdr3_nt: TGTGCCAGTAGTATGGAGGTAGGGGTGACCGGGGAGCTGTTTTTT
j_call: TRBJ1-1; d_call: -; v_call: TRBV10-3; clone_size: -; cdr3_aa: CAITSGRNTEAFF; cdr3_nt: TGTGCCATCACCAGCGGTCGGAACACTGAAGCTTTCTTT
j_call: TRBJ1-5; d_call: -; v_call: TRBV27; clone_size: -; cdr3_aa: CASSSHRVDQPQHF; cdr3_nt: TGTGCCAGCAGTTCCCACAGGGTAGATCAGCCCCAGCATTTT
j_call: TRBJ2-7; d_call: -; v_call: TRBV3-1/TRBV3-2; clone_size: -; cdr3_aa: CASSPYPGKIYEQYF; cdr3_nt: TGTGCCAGTAGCCCCTATCCCGGGAAGATCTACGAGCAGTACTTC
j_call: TRBJ2-1; d_call: TRBD2; v_call: TRBV3-1/TRBV3-2; clone_size: few; cdr3_aa: CASSQEGQAGWIYNEQFF; cdr3_nt: TGTGCCAGCAGCCAAGAGGGGCAAGCGGGATGGATCTACAATGAGCAGTTCTTC
j_call: TRBJ1-1; d_call: -; v_call: TRBV27; clone_size: -; cdr3_aa: CASSLAGVNTEAFF; cdr3_nt: TGTGCCAGCAGTTTGGCCGGAGTTAACACTGAAGCTTTCTTT
j_call: TRBJ1-1; d_call: TRBD1; v_call: TRBV19; clone_size: -; cdr3_aa: CASSGWRDSMNTEAFF; cdr3_nt: TGTGCCAGTAGCGGCTGGCGGGACAGTATGAACACTGAAGCTTTCTTT
j_call: TRBJ2-3; d_call: -; v_call: TRBV11-3; clone_size: -; cdr3_aa: CASSPARESTDTQYF; cdr3_nt: TGTGCCAGCAGCCCCGCTCGAGAGAGCACAGATACGCAGTATTTT
j_call: TRBJ1-2; d_call: -; v_call: TRBV18; clone_size: -; cdr3_aa: CASSPLDSYGYTF; cdr3_nt: TGTGCCAGCTCACCACTAGATTCCTATGGCTACACCTTC
j_call: TRBJ1-5; d_call: -; v_call: TRBV2; clone_size: -; cdr3_aa: CASRGDNQPQHF; cdr3_nt: TGTGCCAGCAGAGGGGACAATCAGCCCCAGCATTTT
j_call: TRBJ2-1; d_call: TRBD2; v_call: TRBV7-7; clone_size: -; cdr3_aa: CASSRTSGSYNEQFF; cdr3_nt: TGTGCTAGCAGCCGTACTAGCGGATCTTACAATGAGCAGTTCTTC
j_call: TRBJ2-2; d_call: -; v_call: TRBV15; clone_size: -; cdr3_aa: CATSGRLGGRVTGELFF; cdr3_nt: TGTGCCACCAGCGGTCGATTGGGGGGGCGCGTCACCGGGGAGCTGTTTTTT